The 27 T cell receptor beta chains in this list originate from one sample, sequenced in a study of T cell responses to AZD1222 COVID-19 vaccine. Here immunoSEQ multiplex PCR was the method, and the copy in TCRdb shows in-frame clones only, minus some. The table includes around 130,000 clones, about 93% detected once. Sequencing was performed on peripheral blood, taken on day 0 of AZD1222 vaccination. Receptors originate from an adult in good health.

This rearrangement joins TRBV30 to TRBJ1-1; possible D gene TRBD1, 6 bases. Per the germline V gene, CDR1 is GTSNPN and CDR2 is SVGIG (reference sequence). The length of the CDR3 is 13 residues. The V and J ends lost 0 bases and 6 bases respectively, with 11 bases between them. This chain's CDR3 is CAWSVQRQAEAFF. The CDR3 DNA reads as TGTGCCTGGAGTGTACAGAGACAGGCTGAAGCTTTCTTT.

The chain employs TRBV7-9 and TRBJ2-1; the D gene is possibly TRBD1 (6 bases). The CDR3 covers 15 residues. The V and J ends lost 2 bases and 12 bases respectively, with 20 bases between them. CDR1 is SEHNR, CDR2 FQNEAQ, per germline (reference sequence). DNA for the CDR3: TGTGCCAGCAGCTTATATGGGGGCGTTCTCTCGATGCAGTTCTTC. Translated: CASSLYGGVLSMQFF.

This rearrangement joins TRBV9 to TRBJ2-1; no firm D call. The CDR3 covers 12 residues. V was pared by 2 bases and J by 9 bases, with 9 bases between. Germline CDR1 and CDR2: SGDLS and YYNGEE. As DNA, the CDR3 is TGTGCCAGCAGCGTCGTGTGGGGTGAGCAGTTCTTC. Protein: CASSVVWGEQFF.

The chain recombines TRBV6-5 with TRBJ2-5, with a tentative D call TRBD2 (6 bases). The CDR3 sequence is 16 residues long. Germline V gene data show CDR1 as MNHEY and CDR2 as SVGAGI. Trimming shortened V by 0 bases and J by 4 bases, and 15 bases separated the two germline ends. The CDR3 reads CASSYSSTSLGETQYF. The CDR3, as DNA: TGTGCCAGCAGTTACTCCTCCACTAGCTTGGGAGAGACCCAGTACTTC.

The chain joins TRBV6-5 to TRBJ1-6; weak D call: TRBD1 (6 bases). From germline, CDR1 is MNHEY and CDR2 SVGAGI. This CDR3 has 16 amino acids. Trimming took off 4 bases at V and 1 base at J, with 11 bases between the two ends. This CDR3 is CASSFDRRSYNSPLHF. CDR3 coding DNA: TGTGCCAGCAGTTTCGACAGGCGATCCTATAATTCACCCCTCCACTTT.

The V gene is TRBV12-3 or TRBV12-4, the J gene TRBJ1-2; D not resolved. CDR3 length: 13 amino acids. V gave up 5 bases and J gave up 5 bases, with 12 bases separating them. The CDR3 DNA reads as TGTGCCAGCAGTGGTGACAACGAGTATGGCTACACCTTC. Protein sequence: CASSGDNEYGYTF.

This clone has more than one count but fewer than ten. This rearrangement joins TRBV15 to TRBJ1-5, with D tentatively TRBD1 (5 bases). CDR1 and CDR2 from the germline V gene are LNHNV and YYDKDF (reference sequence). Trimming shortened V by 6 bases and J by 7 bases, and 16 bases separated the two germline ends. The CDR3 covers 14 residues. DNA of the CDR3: TGTGCCACCAGTCCCTCGGGGGGTGGGCAGCCCCAGCATTTT. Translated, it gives CATSPSGGGQPQHF.

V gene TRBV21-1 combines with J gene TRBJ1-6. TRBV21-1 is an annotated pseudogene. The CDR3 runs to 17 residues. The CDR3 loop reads CASSTYYRRFCNSPLHF. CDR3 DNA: TGTGCCAGCAGCACCTACTACCGACGGTTTTGCAATTCACCCCTCCACTTT.

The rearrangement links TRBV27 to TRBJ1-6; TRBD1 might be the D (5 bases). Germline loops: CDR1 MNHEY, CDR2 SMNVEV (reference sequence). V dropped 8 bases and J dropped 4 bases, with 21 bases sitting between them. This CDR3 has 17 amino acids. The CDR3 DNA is TGTGCCAGCCTAAGGTCCCGGGACCGAGAGTATAATTCACCCCTCCACTTT. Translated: CASLRSRDREYNSPLHF.

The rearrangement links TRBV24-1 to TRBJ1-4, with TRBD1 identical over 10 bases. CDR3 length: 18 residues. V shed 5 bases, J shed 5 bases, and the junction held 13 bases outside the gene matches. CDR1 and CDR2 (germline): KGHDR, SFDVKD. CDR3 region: CATSAGTGAVRENEKLFF. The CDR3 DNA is TGTGCCACCAGTGCAGGGACAGGGGCGGTTCGGGAAAATGAAAAACTGTTTTTT.

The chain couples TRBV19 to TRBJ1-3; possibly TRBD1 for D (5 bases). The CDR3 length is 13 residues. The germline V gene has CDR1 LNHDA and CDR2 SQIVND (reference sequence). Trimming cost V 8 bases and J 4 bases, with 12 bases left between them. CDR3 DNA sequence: TGTGCCAGTGCTATACGGACAGGAAACACCATATATTTT. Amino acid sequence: CASAIRTGNTIYF.

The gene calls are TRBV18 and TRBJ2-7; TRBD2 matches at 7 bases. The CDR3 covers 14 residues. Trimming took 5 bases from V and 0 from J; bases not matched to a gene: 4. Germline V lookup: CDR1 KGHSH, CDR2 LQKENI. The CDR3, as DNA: TGTGCCAGCTCAGTCGGGGGGTCCTCCTACGAGCAGTACTTC. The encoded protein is CASSVGGSSYEQYF.

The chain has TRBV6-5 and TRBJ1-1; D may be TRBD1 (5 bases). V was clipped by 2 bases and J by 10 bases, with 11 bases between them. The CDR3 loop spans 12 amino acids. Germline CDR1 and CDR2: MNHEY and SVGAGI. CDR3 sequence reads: CASSYMGEGAFF. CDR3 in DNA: TGTGCCAGCAGTTACATGGGGGAAGGAGCTTTCTTT.

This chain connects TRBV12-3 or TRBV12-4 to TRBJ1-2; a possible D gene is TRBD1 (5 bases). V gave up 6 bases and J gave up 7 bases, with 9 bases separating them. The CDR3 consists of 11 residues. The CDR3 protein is CASSQGSGYTF. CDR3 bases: TGTGCCAGCAGCCAGGGAAGTGGCTACACCTTC.

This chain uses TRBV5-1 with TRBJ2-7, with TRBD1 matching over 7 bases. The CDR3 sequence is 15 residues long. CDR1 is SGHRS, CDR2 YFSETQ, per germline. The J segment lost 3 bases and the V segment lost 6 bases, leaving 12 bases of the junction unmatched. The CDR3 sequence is CASKSTGTVDYEQYF. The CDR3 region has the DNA TGCGCCAGCAAGAGTACGGGGACAGTAGACTACGAGCAGTACTTC.

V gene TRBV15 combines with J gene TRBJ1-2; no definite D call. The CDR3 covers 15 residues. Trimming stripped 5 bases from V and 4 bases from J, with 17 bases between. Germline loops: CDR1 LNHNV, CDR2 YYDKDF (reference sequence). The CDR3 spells CATSPYTKRFYGYTF. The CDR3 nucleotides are TGTGCCACCAGCCCTTACACTAAGAGATTCTATGGCTACACCTTC.

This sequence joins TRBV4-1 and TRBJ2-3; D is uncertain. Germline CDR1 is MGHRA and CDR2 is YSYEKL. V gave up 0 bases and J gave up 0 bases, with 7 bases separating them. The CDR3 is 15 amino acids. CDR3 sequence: CASSQEASSTDTQYF. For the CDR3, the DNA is TGCGCCAGCAGCCAAGAAGCCTCTAGCACAGATACGCAGTATTTT.

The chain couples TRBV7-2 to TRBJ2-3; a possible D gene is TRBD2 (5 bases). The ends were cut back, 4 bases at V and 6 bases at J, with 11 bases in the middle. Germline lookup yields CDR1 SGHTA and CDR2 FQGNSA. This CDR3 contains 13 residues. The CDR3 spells CASSSPRRDTQYF. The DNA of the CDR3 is TGTGCCAGCAGCTCCCCGCGGAGGGATACGCAGTATTTT.

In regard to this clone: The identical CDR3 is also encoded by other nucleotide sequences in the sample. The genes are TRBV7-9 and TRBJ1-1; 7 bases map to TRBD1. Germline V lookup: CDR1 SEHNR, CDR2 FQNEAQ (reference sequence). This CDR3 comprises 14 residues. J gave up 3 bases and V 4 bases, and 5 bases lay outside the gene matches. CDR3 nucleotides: TGTGCCAGCAGCTCCAGGGGGGGGGACACTGAAGCTTTCTTT. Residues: CASSSRGGDTEAFF.

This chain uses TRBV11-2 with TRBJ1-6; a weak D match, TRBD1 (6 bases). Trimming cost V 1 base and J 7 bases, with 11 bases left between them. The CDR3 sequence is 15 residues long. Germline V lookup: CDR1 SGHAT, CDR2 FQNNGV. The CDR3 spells CASSLAATGNSPLHF. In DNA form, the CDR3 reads TGTGCCAGCAGCTTAGCGGCGACAGGAAATTCACCCCTCCACTTT.

CDR3 DNA: TGTGCCAGCAGCTCCCGCAGAAGAATGAACACTGAAGCTTTCTTT. It specifies CASSSRRRMNTEAFF. The rearrangement joins TRBV7-8 to TRBJ1-1; D unresolved. The CDR3 loop spans 15 amino acids. V lost 4 bases and J lost 0, with 12 bases in between. Germline assignment: CDR1 SGHVS and CDR2 FQNEAQ.

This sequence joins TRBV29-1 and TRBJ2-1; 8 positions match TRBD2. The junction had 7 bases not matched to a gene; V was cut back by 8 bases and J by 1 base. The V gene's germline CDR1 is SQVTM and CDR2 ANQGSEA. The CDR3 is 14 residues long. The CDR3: CSSGGGLSYNEQFF. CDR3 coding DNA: TGCAGCTCCGGGGGGGGGCTTTCCTACAATGAGCAGTTCTTC.

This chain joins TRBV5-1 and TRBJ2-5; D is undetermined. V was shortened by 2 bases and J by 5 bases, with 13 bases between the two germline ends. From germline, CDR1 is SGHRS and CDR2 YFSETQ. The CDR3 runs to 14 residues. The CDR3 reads CASSFQFMGETQYF. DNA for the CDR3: TGCGCCAGCAGCTTTCAATTCATGGGGGAGACCCAGTACTTC.

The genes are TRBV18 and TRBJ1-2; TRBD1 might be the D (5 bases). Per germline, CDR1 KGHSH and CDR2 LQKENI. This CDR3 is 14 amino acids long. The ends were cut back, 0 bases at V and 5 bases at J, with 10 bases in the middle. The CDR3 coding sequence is TGTGCCAGCTCACCACCGGGGGATTCTTATGGCTACACCTTC. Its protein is CASSPPGDSYGYTF.

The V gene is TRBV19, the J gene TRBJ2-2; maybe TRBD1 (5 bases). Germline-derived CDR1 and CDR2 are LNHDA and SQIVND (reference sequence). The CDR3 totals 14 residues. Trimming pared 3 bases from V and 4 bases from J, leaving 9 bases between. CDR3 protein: CASSIPGATGELFF. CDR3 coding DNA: TGTGCCAGTAGTATCCCTGGGGCCACCGGGGAGCTGTTTTTT. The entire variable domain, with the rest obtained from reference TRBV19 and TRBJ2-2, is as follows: DGGITQSPKYLFRKEGQNVTLSCEQNLNHDAMYWYRQDPGQGLRLIYYSQIVNDFQKGDIAEGYSVSREKKESFPLTVTSAQKNPTAFYLCASSIPGATGELFFGEGSRLTVL.

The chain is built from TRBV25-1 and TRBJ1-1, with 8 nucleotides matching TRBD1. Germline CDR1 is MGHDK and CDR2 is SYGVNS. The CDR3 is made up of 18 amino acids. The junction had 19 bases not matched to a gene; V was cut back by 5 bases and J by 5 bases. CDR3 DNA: TGTGCCAGCAGTTACCTAGGACAGGGTGGCCCGAGGGGAACTGAAGCTTTCTTT. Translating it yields CASSYLGQGGPRGTEAFF.

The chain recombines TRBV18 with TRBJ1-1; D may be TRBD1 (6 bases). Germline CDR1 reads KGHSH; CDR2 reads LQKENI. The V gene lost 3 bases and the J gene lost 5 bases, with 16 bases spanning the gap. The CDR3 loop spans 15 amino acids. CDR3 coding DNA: TGTGCCAGCTCACCGGGGGGACACCTAGGGACTGAAGCTTTCTTT. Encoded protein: CASSPGGHLGTEAFF.